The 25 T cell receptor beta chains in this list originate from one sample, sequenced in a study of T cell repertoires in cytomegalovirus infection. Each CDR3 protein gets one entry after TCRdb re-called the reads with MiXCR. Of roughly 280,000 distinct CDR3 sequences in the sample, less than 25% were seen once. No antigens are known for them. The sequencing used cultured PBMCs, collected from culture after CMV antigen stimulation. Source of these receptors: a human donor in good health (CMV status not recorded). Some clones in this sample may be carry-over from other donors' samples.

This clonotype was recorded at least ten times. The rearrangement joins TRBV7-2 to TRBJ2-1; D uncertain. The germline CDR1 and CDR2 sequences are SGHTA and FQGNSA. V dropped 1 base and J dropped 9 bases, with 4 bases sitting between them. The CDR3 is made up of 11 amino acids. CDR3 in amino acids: CASSLGPEQFF. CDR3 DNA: TGTGCCAGCAGCTTAGGCCCTGAGCAGTTCTTC. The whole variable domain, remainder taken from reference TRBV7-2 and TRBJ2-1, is GAGVSQSPSNKVTEKGKDVELRCDPISGHTALYWYRQSLGQGLEFLIYFQGNSAPDKSGLPSDRFSAERTGGSVSTLTIQRTQQEDSAVYLCASSLGPEQFFGPGTRLTVL.

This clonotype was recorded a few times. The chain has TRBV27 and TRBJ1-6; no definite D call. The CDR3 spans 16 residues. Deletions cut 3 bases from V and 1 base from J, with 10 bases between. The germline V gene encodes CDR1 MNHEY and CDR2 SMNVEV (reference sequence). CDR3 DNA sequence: TGTGCCAGCAGTTTCCAGAGCCTATCCTATAATTCACCCCTCCACTTT. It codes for CASSFQSLSYNSPLHF.

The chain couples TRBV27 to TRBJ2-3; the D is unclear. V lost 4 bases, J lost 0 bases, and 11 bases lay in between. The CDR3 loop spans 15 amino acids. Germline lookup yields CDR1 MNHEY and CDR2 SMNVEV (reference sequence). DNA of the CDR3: TGTGCCAGCAGTTCGAGGCCTTTTAGCACAGATACGCAGTATTTT. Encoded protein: CASSSRPFSTDTQYF.

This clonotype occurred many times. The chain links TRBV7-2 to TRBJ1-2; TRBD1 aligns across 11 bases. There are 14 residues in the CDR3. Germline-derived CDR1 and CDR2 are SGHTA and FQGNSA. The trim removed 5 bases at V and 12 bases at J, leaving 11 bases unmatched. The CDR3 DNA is TGTGCCAGCAGCCCCTTCGGGACAGGGGGAGTGGACACCTTC. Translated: CASSPFGTGGVDTF.

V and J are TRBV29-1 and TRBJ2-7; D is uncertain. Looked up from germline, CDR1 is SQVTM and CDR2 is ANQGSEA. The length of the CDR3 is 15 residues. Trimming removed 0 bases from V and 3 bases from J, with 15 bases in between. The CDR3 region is CSVEDLRGSFYEQYF. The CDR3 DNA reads TGCAGCGTTGAAGATCTTCGTGGCAGTTTCTACGAGCAGTACTTC.

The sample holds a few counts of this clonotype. The CDR3 sequence is CASTSRAGLINGQYV. In DNA, the CDR3 is TGTGCCAGCACCTCACGCGCGGGACTAATCAATGGGCAGTACGTC. The chain carries TRBV6-2 or TRBV6-3 and TRBJ2-7; 7 nucleotides align to TRBD2. The CDR3 loop spans 15 amino acids. The V gene's germline CDR1 is MNHEY and CDR2 SVGEGT. With V trimmed by 7 bases and J by 9 bases, 18 bases remained unmatched.

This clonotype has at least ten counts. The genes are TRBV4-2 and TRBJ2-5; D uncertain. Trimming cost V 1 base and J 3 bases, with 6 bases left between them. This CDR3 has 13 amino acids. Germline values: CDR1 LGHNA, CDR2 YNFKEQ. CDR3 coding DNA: TGTGCCAGCAGCCAAGGAGCTAAAGAGACCCAGTACTTC. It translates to CASSQGAKETQYF.

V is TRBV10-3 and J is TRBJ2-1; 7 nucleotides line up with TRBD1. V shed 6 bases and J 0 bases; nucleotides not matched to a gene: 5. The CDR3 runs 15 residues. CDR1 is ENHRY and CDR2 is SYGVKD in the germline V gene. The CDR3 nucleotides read TGTGCCATCAGCGGACAGGAGAGCTCCTACAATGAGCAGTTCTTC. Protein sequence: CAISGQESSYNEQFF.

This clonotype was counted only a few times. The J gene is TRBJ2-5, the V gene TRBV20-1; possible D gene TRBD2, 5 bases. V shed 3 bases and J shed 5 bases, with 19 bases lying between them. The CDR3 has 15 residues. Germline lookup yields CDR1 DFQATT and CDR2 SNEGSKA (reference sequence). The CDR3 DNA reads TGCAGTGCTAGCCCCGCGGCGGGTAGGAGGGAGACCCAGTACTTC. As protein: CSASPAAGRRETQYF.

The CDR3 DNA follows: TGTGCCAGCAGTTTAAGACAGGGTGGGAACATTCAGTACTTC. Translation gives CASSLRQGGNIQYF. The chain couples TRBV12-3 or TRBV12-4 to TRBJ2-4; 7 bases are shared with TRBD1. The junction had 5 bases not matched to a gene; V was cut back by 2 bases and J by 7 bases. CDR3 length: 14 residues.

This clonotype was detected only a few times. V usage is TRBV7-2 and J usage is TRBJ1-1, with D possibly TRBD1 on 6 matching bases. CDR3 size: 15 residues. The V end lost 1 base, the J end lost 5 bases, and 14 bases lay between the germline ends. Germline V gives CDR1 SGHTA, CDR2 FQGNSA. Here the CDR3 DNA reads TGTGCCAGCAGCTTAGAAGGCAGGGGTCCGACTGAAGCTTTCTTT. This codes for CASSLEGRGPTEAFF.

For the CDR3, the DNA is TGTGCCAGCAGCGAGCGGGACAGGGGCTTGGATGAGCAGTTCTTC. Translated: CASSERDRGLDEQFF. The chain recombines TRBV7-3 with TRBJ2-1; 10 positions match TRBD1. Germline-derived CDR1 and CDR2 are SGHTA and FQGTGA. The CDR3 is made up of 15 amino acids. V dropped 5 bases and J dropped 8; count of bases not matched to a gene: 9.

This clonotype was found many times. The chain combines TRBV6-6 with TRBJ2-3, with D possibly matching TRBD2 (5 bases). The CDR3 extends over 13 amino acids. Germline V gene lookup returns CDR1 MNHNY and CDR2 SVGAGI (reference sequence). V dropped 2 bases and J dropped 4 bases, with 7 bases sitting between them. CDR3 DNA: TGTGCCAGCAGTTACCTTAGCGCAGATACGCAGTATTTT. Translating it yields CASSYLSADTQYF.

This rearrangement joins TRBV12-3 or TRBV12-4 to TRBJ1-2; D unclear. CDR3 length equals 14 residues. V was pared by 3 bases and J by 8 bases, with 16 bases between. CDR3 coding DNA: TGTGCCAGCAGTTTTACGGATATTGGGGTCGGCTACACCTTC. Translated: CASSFTDIGVGYTF.

Here the CDR3 reads CASSPGRDYEQYF. The CDR3 nucleotides read TGTGCCAGCAGTCCAGGCAGGGACTACGAGCAGTACTTC. The chain employs TRBV2 and TRBJ2-7; a weak D match, TRBD1 (5 bases). Trimming removed 5 bases from V and 3 bases from J, with 11 bases in between. Germline V CDR1 and CDR2: SNHLY, FYNNEI. The CDR3 length is 13 residues.

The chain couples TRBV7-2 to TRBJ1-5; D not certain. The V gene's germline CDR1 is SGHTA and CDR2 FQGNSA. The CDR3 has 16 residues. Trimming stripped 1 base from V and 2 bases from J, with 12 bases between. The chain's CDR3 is CASSLDPMVGNQPQHF. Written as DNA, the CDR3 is TGTGCCAGCAGCTTAGATCCTATGGTTGGCAATCAGCCCCAGCATTTT.

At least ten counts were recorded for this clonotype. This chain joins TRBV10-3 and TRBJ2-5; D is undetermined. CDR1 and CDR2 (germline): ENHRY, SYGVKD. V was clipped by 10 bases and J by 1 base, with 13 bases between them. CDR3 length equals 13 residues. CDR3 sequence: CATSDGFQETQYF. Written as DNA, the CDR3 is TGTGCCACTTCGGACGGCTTCCAAGAGACCCAGTACTTC.

CDR3: CASRGRGATGELFF. CDR3 DNA: TGTGCCAGCAGGGGAAGGGGAGCGACCGGGGAGCTGTTTTTT. The rearrangement joins TRBV7-9 to TRBJ2-2; D tentatively reads TRBD1 or TRBD2 (5 bases each). CDR1 and CDR2 from the germline V gene are SEHNR and FQNEAQ (reference sequence). V lost 6 bases and J 5 bases, leaving 13 bases between the germline ends. CDR3 size: 14 residues.

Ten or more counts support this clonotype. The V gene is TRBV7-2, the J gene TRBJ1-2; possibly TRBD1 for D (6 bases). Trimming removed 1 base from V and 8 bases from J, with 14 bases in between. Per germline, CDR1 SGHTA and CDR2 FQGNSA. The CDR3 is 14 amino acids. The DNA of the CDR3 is TGTGCCAGCAGCTTAGTCCCAGGGGCTGACGGCTACACCTTC. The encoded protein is CASSLVPGADGYTF.

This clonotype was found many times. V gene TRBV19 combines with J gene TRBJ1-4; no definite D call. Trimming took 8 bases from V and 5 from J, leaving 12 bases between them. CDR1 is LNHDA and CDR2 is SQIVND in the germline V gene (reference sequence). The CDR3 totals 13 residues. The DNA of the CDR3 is TGTGCCAGTTCAGAGACGGCAAATGAAAAACTGTTTTTT. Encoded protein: CASSETANEKLFF.

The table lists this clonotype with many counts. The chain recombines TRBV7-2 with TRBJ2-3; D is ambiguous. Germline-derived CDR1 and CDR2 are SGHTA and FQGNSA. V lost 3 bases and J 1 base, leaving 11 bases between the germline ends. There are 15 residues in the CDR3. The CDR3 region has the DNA TGTGCCAGCAGCTTTGGTATCGGCCGCACAGATACGCAGTATTTT. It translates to CASSFGIGRTDTQYF.

CDR3 DNA: TGTGCCAGCAGCTTAAGCCGGAGGGGTTATAATTCACCCCTCCACTTT. Its protein is CASSLSRRGYNSPLHF. The gene calls are TRBV7-2 and TRBJ1-6, with D possibly TRBD1 on 5 matching bases. Trimming left V 2 bases short and J 4 bases short, with 12 bases between. Germline V gives CDR1 SGHTA, CDR2 FQGNSA. This CDR3 has 16 residues.

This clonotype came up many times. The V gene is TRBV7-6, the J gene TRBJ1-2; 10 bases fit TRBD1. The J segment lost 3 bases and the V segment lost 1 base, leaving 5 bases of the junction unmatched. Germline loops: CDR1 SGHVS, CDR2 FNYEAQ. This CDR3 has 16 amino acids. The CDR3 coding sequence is TGTGCCAGCAGCTTAGAGGCGACAGGGGGCCACTATGGCTACACCTTC. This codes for CASSLEATGGHYGYTF.

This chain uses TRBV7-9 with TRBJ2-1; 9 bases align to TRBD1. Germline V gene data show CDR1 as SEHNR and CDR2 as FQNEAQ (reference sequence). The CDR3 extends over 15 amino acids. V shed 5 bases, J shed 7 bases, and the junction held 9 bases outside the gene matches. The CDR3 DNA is TGTGCCAGCAGCCTGGGACAGGGAGGTGGGAATGAGCAGTTCTTC. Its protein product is CASSLGQGGGNEQFF.

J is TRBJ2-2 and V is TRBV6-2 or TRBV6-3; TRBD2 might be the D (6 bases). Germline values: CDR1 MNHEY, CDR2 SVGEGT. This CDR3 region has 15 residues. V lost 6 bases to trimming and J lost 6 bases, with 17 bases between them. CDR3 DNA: TGTGCCAGCAGCCGGGACTCCGGGTGGGCCGGGGAGCTGTTTTTT. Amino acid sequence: CASSRDSGWAGELFF.